The present T cell receptor beta chain was sequenced within a study of blood T cell repertoires in COVID-19. Generated by immunoSEQ multiplex PCR, the TCRdb table keeps only in-frame clones and is missing some. Of approximately 150,000 clones listed, 82% are singletons. Germline V gene data show CDR1 as SGDLS and CDR2 as YYNGEE. CDR3 length: 15 amino acids. V shed 4 bases and J shed 4 bases, with 17 bases lying between them. The J gene is TRBJ2-5, the V gene TRBV9; the D gene is possibly TRBD1 (5 bases). This clonotype was sampled from a human donor with acute or convalescent COVID-19. The donor label of this sample is uncertain. Material: peripheral blood. This CDR3 is CASSFLSQGGETQYF. DNA for the CDR3: TGTGCCAGCAGCTTCCTGTCCCAGGGCGGAGAGACCCAGTACTTC.